The next 29 T cell receptor beta chains were all read from a single sample in a study of T cells in Graves' hyperthyroidism and ophthalmopathy. What was amplified from RNA transcripts were TCR beta CDR3 regions. First-round RT-PCR with HTBI primers amplified the TCR CDR3 region. MiXCR, applied by TCRdb to the multiplex PCR reads, yields one record per CDR3 protein. The sample lists about 250,000 distinct CDR3 sequences; about 20% were seen once. The specimen was blood. The receptor source for this set is a man in his thirties or forties with Graves' ophthalmopathy.

This sequence joins TRBV7-9 and TRBJ1-1; 7 bases match TRBD1. Germline trimming cut 4 bases from V and 0 bases from J; bases unmatched to any gene: 5. CDR1 is SEHNR, CDR2 FQNEAQ, per germline (reference sequence). This CDR3 has 15 amino acids. The CDR3 sequence: CASSYEGQMNTEAFF. The DNA for the CDR3 is TGTGCCAGCAGCTATGAGGGACAGATGAACACTGAAGCTTTCTTT.

This rearrangement joins TRBV19 to TRBJ1-5; perhaps TRBD1 as D (5 bases). The CDR3 is 20 amino acids. Germline V gives CDR1 LNHDA, CDR2 SQIVND (reference sequence). V gave up 7 bases and J gave up 1 base, with 29 bases separating them. The CDR3 bases are TGTGCCAGTACCCAGACGACACGCGGAGGGGCAGGGCGAAGCAATCAGCCCCAGCATTTT. It codes for CASTQTTRGGAGRSNQPQHF.

V and J are TRBV11-3 and TRBJ2-7, with D unresolved. The V gene lost 5 bases and the J gene lost 0 bases, with 11 bases spanning the gap. The CDR3 has 14 residues. Germline V gene data show CDR1 as SGHNT and CDR2 as YENEEA. CDR3 residues: CASSPEPTSYEQYF. The CDR3 region has the DNA TGTGCCAGCAGCCCCGAACCTACCTCCTACGAGCAGTACTTC.

This chain connects TRBV7-2 to TRBJ2-1; tentatively, D is TRBD1 or TRBD2 (6 bases each). V lost 5 bases, J lost 8 bases, and 16 bases lay in between. Germline lookup yields CDR1 SGHTA and CDR2 FQGNSA. CDR3 size: 14 residues. CDR3 loop: CASSLLGGRDEQFF. The CDR3 DNA sequence: TGTGCCAGCAGCCTCCTGGGGGGCAGGGATGAGCAGTTCTTC. Using reference TRBV7-2 and TRBJ2-1 for the parts outside the CDR3, the full variable domain is GAGVSQSPSNKVTEKGKDVELRCDPISGHTALYWYRQSLGQGLEFLIYFQGNSAPDKSGLPSDRFSAERTGGSVSTLTIQRTQQEDSAVYLCASSLLGGRDEQFFGPGTRLTVL.

This clonotype was seen a few times. This chain links TRBV2 with TRBJ1-6; 7 bases line up with TRBD1. V lost 3 bases, J lost 7 bases, and 6 bases stayed unmatched. Per germline, CDR1 SNHLY and CDR2 FYNNEI. The CDR3 has 15 residues. DNA for the CDR3: TGTGCCAGCAGTGAGAGGGGGCGAAACAATTCACCCCTCCACTTT. Its translation is CASSERGRNNSPLHF.

This clonotype was seen repeatedly, ten times or more. The chain joins TRBV7-3 to TRBJ2-2; perhaps TRBD2 as D (6 bases). CDR1 SGHTA and CDR2 FQGTGA come from the germline V gene. The CDR3 has 15 amino acids. V was pared by 9 bases and J by 5 bases, with 19 bases between. For the CDR3, the DNA is TGTGCCAGTGCTCTGGGCGGGATGGGAACCGGGGAGCTGTTTTTT. Translating gives CASALGGMGTGELFF.

The genes are TRBV18 and TRBJ1-1; D is perhaps TRBD1 (6 bases). Trimming removed 3 bases from V and 8 bases from J, with 16 bases in between. CDR1 and CDR2 (germline): KGHSH, LQKENI. The CDR3 is 14 residues long. The CDR3 DNA is TGTGCCAGCTCACCCTATCAACAGGGCAGAGAAGCTTTCTTT. Translating it yields CASSPYQQGREAFF.

This clonotype has more than one count but fewer than ten. The chain employs TRBV6-1 and TRBJ2-7, with 7 bases matching TRBD2. Germline assignment: CDR1 MNHNS and CDR2 SASEGT. V was pared by 5 bases and J by 2 bases, with 9 bases of the junction left unmatched. There are 15 residues in the CDR3. DNA for the CDR3: TGTGCCAGCAGTTCACTAGCGACTCGCCCCTACGAGCAGTACTTC. This translates into CASSSLATRPYEQYF.

The V gene is TRBV11-1, the J gene TRBJ2-2, with TRBD2 matching 7 bases. Germline V gene data show CDR1 as SGHAT and CDR2 as FQDESV (reference sequence). With V trimmed by 3 bases and J by 5 bases, 9 bases remained unmatched. The CDR3 length is 16 residues. Written as DNA, the CDR3 is TGTGCCAGCAGCTTCGGCGGGAGCATCGTTACCGGGGAGCTGTTTTTT. Protein sequence: CASSFGGSIVTGELFF.

The genes are TRBV5-1 and TRBJ2-5, with 8 bases that match TRBD1. The CDR3 loop spans 14 amino acids. V was clipped by 4 bases and J by 5 bases; unmatched bases: 7. Germline V gives CDR1 SGHRS, CDR2 YFSETQ. CDR3 amino acids: CASSNDRGGETQYF. DNA of the CDR3: TGCGCCAGCAGCAACGACAGGGGCGGGGAGACCCAGTACTTC.

In its sample, this clonotype was seen a few times. The chain recombines TRBV10-3 with TRBJ2-4; D unclear. Trimming took 11 bases from V and 8 from J, leaving 7 bases between them. CDR1 ENHRY and CDR2 SYGVKD come from the germline V gene. The CDR3 totals 9 residues. CDR3 loop: CAVTDIQYF. For the CDR3, the DNA is TGTGCCGTGACTGACATTCAGTACTTC.

This clonotype was counted at least ten times. The V call is TRBV2, the J call TRBJ2-5; D is undetermined. Germline loops: CDR1 SNHLY, CDR2 FYNNEI. The germline V and J ends were trimmed by 6 bases and 2 bases, with 10 bases remaining between them. The CDR3 is 13 residues long. The CDR3 nucleotides read TGTGCCAGCAGCGCACAGATACAAGAGACCCAGTACTTC. It yields the protein CASSAQIQETQYF.

This clonotype was recorded at least ten times. The rearrangement links TRBV6-1 to TRBJ2-7; the D gene could be TRBD1 or TRBD2 (5 bases each). V dropped 3 bases and J dropped 2 bases, with 14 bases sitting between them. Germline lookup yields CDR1 MNHNS and CDR2 SASEGT. The CDR3 covers 15 residues. The chain's CDR3 is CASSDRDPGTYEQYF. The CDR3 DNA follows: TGTGCCAGCAGTGACCGGGACCCAGGAACCTACGAGCAGTACTTC.

This clonotype was seen more than once but under ten times. The chain couples TRBV2 to TRBJ1-5; possibly TRBD1 for D (6 bases). Germline V gene sequence: CDR1 SNHLY, CDR2 FYNNEI. This CDR3 region has 17 residues. V was clipped by 6 bases and J by 4 bases, with 22 bases between them. DNA of the CDR3: TGTGCCAGCAGACCCGGGACACTCACCCTCTCTAATCAGCCCCAGCATTTT. As protein: CASRPGTLTLSNQPQHF. The full variable domain, with the rest looked up from reference TRBV2 and TRBJ1-5, is EPEVTQTPSHQVTQMGQEVILRCVPISNHLYFYWYRQILGQKVEFLVSFYNNEISEKSEIFDDQFSVERPDGSNFTLKIRSTKLEDSAMYFCASRPGTLTLSNQPQHFGDGTRLSIL.

This clonotype has only a few counts. The V gene is TRBV20-1, the J gene TRBJ2-7; D unclear. Per germline, CDR1 DFQATT and CDR2 SNEGSKA (reference sequence). V lost 2 bases, J lost 0 bases, and 8 bases lay in between. The CDR3 is 13 residues long. This CDR3 reads CSARWTFSYEQYF. In nucleotides, the CDR3 is TGCAGTGCTAGATGGACGTTCTCCTACGAGCAGTACTTC.

V gene TRBV9 combines with J gene TRBJ2-1, with 7 positions matching TRBD2. The V gene's germline CDR1 is SGDLS and CDR2 YYNGEE. The CDR3 spans 18 residues. V gave up 0 bases and J gave up 9 bases; unmatched junction bases: 18. The CDR3 DNA reads TGTGCCAGCAGCGTAGAGGTGGGGACTACCGTCACGGGAGGTGAGCAGTTCTTC. As protein: CASSVEVGTTVTGGEQFF.

The chain is built from TRBV10-3 and TRBJ2-1; weak D call: TRBD2 (6 bases). Germline assignment: CDR1 ENHRY and CDR2 SYGVKD. This CDR3 comprises 12 residues. V was pared by 0 bases and J by 10 bases, with 7 bases between. This chain's CDR3 is CAISESGREQFF. In nucleotides, the CDR3 is TGTGCCATCAGTGAGTCTGGGAGGGAGCAGTTCTTC.

At least ten counts were recorded for this clonotype. The chain is built from TRBV12-3 or TRBV12-4 and TRBJ1-1; tentatively, D is TRBD1 (6 bases). The CDR3 sequence is 16 residues long. The ends were cut back, 2 bases at V and 0 bases at J, with 13 bases in the middle. CDR3 in amino acids: CASSLRAGVMNTEAFF. For the CDR3, the DNA is TGTGCCAGCAGTTTAAGGGCAGGGGTTATGAACACTGAAGCTTTCTTT.

This clonotype has more than one count but fewer than ten. The junction shows a germline mismatch at one end, possibly a read error. V usage is TRBV20-1 and J usage is TRBJ1-1, with 7 nucleotides matching TRBD1. Germline-derived CDR1 and CDR2 are DFQATT and SNEGSKA (reference sequence). This CDR3 is 12 amino acids long. CDR3 bases: TGCAGTGCTCGAGAGGGGGCCACTGAAGCTTTCTTT. Its protein product is CSAREGATEAFF.

This clonotype was detected many times. This sequence joins TRBV3-1 and TRBJ1-6; D is unresolved. In germline, CDR1 is LGHDT, CDR2 YNNKEL (reference sequence). CDR3 size: 17 residues. V lost 2 bases and J lost 8, with 19 bases in between. In DNA, the CDR3 is TGTGCCAGCAGCCAATCCCCCGGGAGGGCGCGGGATTCACCCCTCCACTTT. Protein product: CASSQSPGRARDSPLHF. Full variable domain (outside the CDR3, taken from reference TRBV3-1 and TRBJ1-6): DTAVSQTPKYLVTQMGNDKSIKCEQNLGHDTMYWYKQDSKKFLKIMFSYNNKELIINETVPNRFSPKSPDKAHLNLHINSLELGDSAVYFCASSQSPGRARDSPLHFGNGTRLTVT.

At least ten counts were recorded for this clonotype. The CDR3, as DNA: TGCAGTGGGGGTCAGGGCTCGTCGCGGGGCTACACCTTC. Translation gives CSGGQGSSRGYTF. The chain combines TRBV20-1 with TRBJ1-2, with D possibly being TRBD1 (5 bases). The CDR3 has 13 amino acids. The V and J ends lost 7 bases and 8 bases respectively, with 20 bases between them. Per germline, CDR1 DFQATT and CDR2 SNEGSKA (reference sequence).

This clonotype was seen at least ten times. The chain recombines TRBV3-1 with TRBJ1-1; D not resolved. This CDR3 is 13 amino acids long. V lost 1 base to trimming and J lost 3 bases, with 6 bases between them. Germline assignment: CDR1 LGHDT and CDR2 YNNKEL (reference sequence). The CDR3 region is CASSQGAYTEAFF. CDR3 in DNA: TGTGCCAGCAGCCAAGGGGCGTACACTGAAGCTTTCTTT.

The chain links TRBV28 to TRBJ2-5, with 7 bases fitting TRBD2. Losses at the gene ends were 6 bases for V and 4 bases for J; bases not matched to a gene: 8. Germline assignment: CDR1 MDHEN and CDR2 SYDVKM. The CDR3 totals 14 residues. CDR3 amino acids: CASSFKRGPETQYF. CDR3 bases: TGTGCCAGCAGCTTTAAGCGGGGCCCAGAGACCCAGTACTTC.

The chain is built from TRBV7-3 and TRBJ2-2; D remains ambiguous. Germline V CDR1 and CDR2: SGHTA, FQGTGA. This CDR3 is 14 amino acids long. V was pared by 1 base and J by 7 bases, with 10 bases between. The CDR3 DNA is TGTGCCAGCAGCTTAATCGTCGGTAACGGGGAGCTGTTTTTT. Its translation: CASSLIVGNGELFF.

The J gene is TRBJ1-6, the V gene TRBV14; weak D call: TRBD1 (5 bases). The V end was cut by 10 bases, the J end by 7 bases, with 14 bases between. The CDR3 is made up of 13 amino acids. CDR1 is SGHDN, CDR2 FVKESK, per germline. The DNA of the CDR3 is TGTGCCACCGCCGGGGGATCCAATTCACCCCTCCACTTT. This codes for CATAGGSNSPLHF.

This clonotype was detected many times. The chain has TRBV20-1 and TRBJ2-7, with 8 bases that match TRBD1. This CDR3 is built from 12 residues. Trimming cost V 6 bases and J 3 bases; bases outside gene matches: 4. CDR1 and CDR2 (germline): DFQATT, SNEGSKA (reference sequence). The CDR3 reads CSARTGNYEQYF. DNA of the CDR3: TGCAGTGCCCGGACAGGGAACTACGAGCAGTACTTC.

This clonotype was observed a handful of times. The chain recombines TRBV5-1 with TRBJ2-1, with TRBD2 as a possible D gene (6 bases). V lost 4 bases and J lost 10, with 15 bases in between. CDR1 is SGHRS, CDR2 YFSETQ, per germline. The CDR3 runs to 13 residues. This CDR3 reads CASSGGDLPEQFF. The CDR3 DNA sequence: TGCGCCAGCAGCGGAGGGGACTTACCAGAGCAGTTCTTC.

V gene TRBV13 combines with J gene TRBJ2-1, with D perhaps matching TRBD1 or TRBD2 (5 bases each). The CDR3 contains 15 residues. The V gene lost 5 bases and the J gene lost 10 bases, with 21 bases spanning the gap. Germline V gene sequence: CDR1 PRHDT, CDR2 FYEKMQ (reference sequence). The CDR3 sequence is CASSPGSLSGKEQFF. As DNA, the CDR3 is TGTGCCAGCAGCCCAGGGTCCTTGTCGGGAAAGGAGCAGTTCTTC.

V is TRBV5-1 and J is TRBJ1-4, with D possibly being TRBD1 (5 bases). V lost 6 bases to trimming and J lost 10 bases, with 16 bases between them. The germline V gene encodes CDR1 SGHRS and CDR2 YFSETQ. The CDR3 spans 13 residues. The CDR3 is CASTQGLYGKLFF. CDR3 nucleotide sequence: TGCGCCAGCACTCAGGGACTTTATGGAAAACTGTTTTTT.